This T cell receptor (beta chain) was captured in a study of CD8+CD57+ T cells in acquired aplastic anemia. Looking at the study overall: Sorted CD4+ and CD8+ cells yielded DNA averaging approximately 3.5 ug. In CD4+ cells, healthy donors produced an average of around 10 million reads.

The V gene lost 0 bases and the J gene lost 3 bases, with 1 base spanning the gap. Germline CDR1 and CDR2: DFQATT and SNEGSKA (reference sequence). The CDR3 loop spans 11 amino acids. TCR beta VDJ and CDR3 were profiled, and genomic DNA was the template. TCRdb re-called the reads through MiXCR, storing one row per CDR3 protein. The table shows hundreds of thousands of distinct CDR3 sequences, with 65% to 80% occurring only once. V is TRBV20-1 and J is TRBJ2-3; D gene ambiguous. The sequence derives from a human donor in good health, serving as a control. The sample consisted of sorted CD4+, CD8+, or CD8+CD57+ T cells (not recorded which) from PBMCs. The CDR3 DNA reads as TGCAGTGCTAGAGAAACAGATACGCAGTATTTT. Translating gives CSARETDTQYF.